Following are 19 T cell receptor beta chains from one sample sequenced in a study of CD8+ T cells in alopecia areata. Reverse transcribed after extraction, RNA yielded cDNA as the sequencing template. Generated by immunoSEQ multiplex PCR, the TCRdb table keeps only in-frame clones and is missing some. The sample shows some 150,000 clones, 80% to 90% of them seen only once. Treatment noted: oral pan-JAK inhibitor, 5-10 mg twice daily. Material: CD8+ T cells sorted from blood, obtained at week 4, from a patient treated with tofacitinib. Receptors were obtained from a human donor with alopecia areata.

V and J are TRBV7-9 and TRBJ2-7; either TRBD1 or TRBD2 may supply D (5 bases each). CDR3 size: 15 residues. The ends were cut back, 5 bases at V and 4 bases at J, with 18 bases in the middle. CDR1 and CDR2 from the germline V gene are SEHNR and FQNEAQ (reference sequence). The DNA for the CDR3 is TGTGCCAGCAGCCCCCCCGGGACCCCGGGGTACGAGCAGTACTTC. Amino acids: CASSPPGTPGYEQYF.

This sequence joins TRBV19 and TRBJ2-1; D gene ambiguous. Trimming took off 4 bases at V and 0 bases at J, with 10 bases between the two ends. From germline, CDR1 is LNHDA and CDR2 SQIVND (reference sequence). The CDR3 is 15 amino acids. The CDR3 loop is CASSTGPSSYNEQFF. Here the CDR3 DNA reads TGTGCCAGTAGTACGGGCCCAAGCTCCTACAATGAGCAGTTCTTC. The variable domain in full, with the rest retrieved from reference TRBV19 and TRBJ2-1, is DGGITQSPKYLFRKEGQNVTLSCEQNLNHDAMYWYRQDPGQGLRLIYYSQIVNDFQKGDIAEGYSVSREKKESFPLTVTSAQKNPTAFYLCASSTGPSSYNEQFFGPGTRLTVL.

The V and J genes are TRBV4-1 and TRBJ2-2, with 9 positions matching TRBD1. Losses at the gene ends were 3 bases for V and 6 bases for J; bases not matched to a gene: 2. The germline V gene encodes CDR1 MGHRA and CDR2 YSYEKL. The CDR3 extends over 14 amino acids. The CDR3 is CASSQRQGAGELFF. CDR3 nucleotide sequence: TGCGCCAGCAGCCAGCGACAGGGGGCCGGGGAGCTGTTTTTT.

This clone was seen once. The gene calls are TRBV7-2 and TRBJ2-7; D remains ambiguous. V lost 1 base to trimming and J lost 2 bases, with 9 bases between them. The germline gives CDR1 SGHTA, CDR2 FQGNSA. The CDR3 has 14 residues. The CDR3 nucleotides read TGTGCCAGCAGCTTAGTTTTGGGAACCTACGAGCAGTACTTC. This codes for CASSLVLGTYEQYF.

In DNA form, the CDR3 reads TGTGCCAGCAGCTTTTTCCTCAGACAAGGCGAGGATCAGCCCCAGCATTTT. Its protein is CASSFFLRQGEDQPQHF. This chain joins TRBV7-8 and TRBJ1-5; no clear D. V lost 3 bases and J lost 5, with 20 bases in between. The CDR3 spans 17 residues. Germline loops: CDR1 SGHVS, CDR2 FQNEAQ.

Relative to its sample, this clone is medium-sized (0.01 to 0.1%). The CDR3 reads CASSLATGRTDTQYF. The CDR3 nucleotides are TGTGCCAGCAGCTTAGCAACAGGGCGTACAGATACGCAGTATTTT. The V call is TRBV11-2, the J call TRBJ2-3; D is perhaps TRBD1 (6 bases). The germline V gene encodes CDR1 SGHAT and CDR2 FQNNGV. The length of the CDR3 is 15 residues. The V gene lost 1 base and the J gene lost 3 bases, with 11 bases spanning the gap.

The chain couples TRBV4-2 to TRBJ2-3, with D perhaps assigned TRBD1 or TRBD2 (5 bases each). The V end was cut by 0 bases, the J end by 0 bases, with 13 bases between. Looked up from germline, CDR1 is LGHNA and CDR2 is YNFKEQ. CDR3 length: 17 amino acids. The CDR3 nucleotides are TGTGCCAGCAGCCAAGAAGGTGTCGGGGCGAGCACAGATACGCAGTATTTT. Translation gives CASSQEGVGASTDTQYF.

The V and J genes are TRBV30 and TRBJ2-1, with a weak D call TRBD1 (5 bases). This CDR3 region has 14 residues. Germline assignment: CDR1 GTSNPN and CDR2 SVGIG (reference sequence). Trimming left V 0 bases short and J 5 bases short, with 11 bases between. DNA of the CDR3: TGTGCCTGGAGTGTAGGTGGGGCTAACAATGAGCAGTTCTTC. Protein product: CAWSVGGANNEQFF.

The rearrangement uses TRBV7-9 and TRBJ2-3; weak D call: TRBD2 (6 bases). The CDR3 extends over 13 amino acids. CDR1 SEHNR and CDR2 FQNEAQ come from the germline V gene (reference sequence). Trimming took off 5 bases at V and 4 bases at J, with 10 bases between the two ends. In nucleotides, the CDR3 is TGTGCCAGCAGCGAACGACTAGCAGATACGCAGTATTTT. This encodes CASSERLADTQYF. Complete variable domain (other parts from reference TRBV7-9 and TRBJ2-3): DTGVSQNPRHKITKRGQNVTFRCDPISEHNRLYWYRQTLGQGPEFLTYFQNEAQLEKSRLLSDRFSAERPKGSFSTLEIQRTEQGDSAMYLCASSERLADTQYFGPGTRLTVL.

This clone is a singleton in its sample. The chain links TRBV5-6 to TRBJ1-2; no clear D gene. The germline V gene encodes CDR1 SGHDT and CDR2 YYEEEE. The CDR3 loop spans 14 amino acids. V lost 2 bases, J lost 1 base, and 9 bases lay in between. CDR3 nucleotides: TGTGCCAGCAGCTTTGGGGATCTTAACTATGGCTACACCTTC. It encodes CASSFGDLNYGYTF. The full variable domain, in which reference TRBV5-6 and TRBJ1-2 provide the parts outside the CDR3, is DAGVTQSPTHLIKTRGQQVTLRCSPKSGHDTVSWYQQALGQGPQFIFQYYEEEERQRGNFPDRFSGHQFPNYSSELNVNALLLGDSALYLCASSFGDLNYGYTFGSGTRLTVV.

V gene TRBV4-3 combines with J gene TRBJ2-2; D may be TRBD1 (6 bases). The V end lost 6 bases, the J end lost 0 bases, and 8 bases lay between the germline ends. The CDR3 spans 14 residues. Germline values: CDR1 LGHNA, CDR2 YSLEER. The CDR3 nucleotides are TGCGCCAGCAGACAGGGTCCGAACACCGGGGAGCTGTTTTTT. This encodes CASRQGPNTGELFF.

This chain links TRBV7-9 with TRBJ2-2, with D tentatively TRBD1 (6 bases). Germline V gives CDR1 SEHNR, CDR2 FQNEAQ (reference sequence). The CDR3 has 12 amino acids. With 5 bases removed from V and 5 bases from J, the gap between germline ends came to 6 bases. Here the CDR3 reads CASSTGTGELFF. CDR3 bases: TGTGCCAGCAGCACAGGGACCGGGGAGCTGTTTTTT.

This clone was counted a few times. The J gene is TRBJ2-7, the V gene TRBV4-2, with TRBD2 as a possible D gene (5 bases). The V gene lost 4 bases and the J gene lost 0 bases, with 10 bases spanning the gap. CDR1 is LGHNA, CDR2 YNFKEQ, per germline. The CDR3 is made up of 14 amino acids. The CDR3 protein is CASSPGINSYEQYF. The CDR3 DNA is TGTGCCAGCAGCCCGGGGATAAACTCCTACGAGCAGTACTTC.

The chain employs TRBV2 and TRBJ2-3; the match to TRBD1 covers 7 bases. Looked up from germline, CDR1 is SNHLY and CDR2 is FYNNEI. The CDR3 is made up of 15 amino acids. The junction had 4 bases not matched to a gene; V was cut back by 4 bases and J by 0 bases. CDR3 in DNA: TGTGCCAGCAGTGGGACAGGAAGTAGCACAGATACGCAGTATTTT. Translating gives CASSGTGSSTDTQYF.

J is TRBJ2-7 and V is TRBV29-1; TRBD1 matches 7 bases. The CDR3 contains 12 residues. The V and J ends lost 4 bases and 6 bases, in that order; junction bases with no gene match: 6. Germline CDR1 reads SQVTM; CDR2 reads ANQGSEA. CDR3 in amino acids: CSVGGGEGEQYF. DNA for the CDR3: TGCAGCGTTGGAGGGGGCGAGGGCGAGCAGTACTTC.

J is TRBJ2-3 and V is TRBV7-2; TRBD2 is a possible D gene (6 bases). Germline V gene lookup returns CDR1 SGHTA and CDR2 FQGNSA. The germline V and J ends were trimmed by 2 bases and 1 base, with 22 bases remaining between them. The CDR3 runs 19 residues. The CDR3 DNA follows: TGTGCCAGCAGCTTACTAACGGGGGTTACATTAAGCGGCACAGATACGCAGTATTTT. As protein: CASSLLTGVTLSGTDTQYF.

This chain connects TRBV25-1 to TRBJ1-1, with TRBD1 matching over 10 bases. The length of the CDR3 is 14 residues. V shed 3 bases and J 5 bases; nucleotides not matched to a gene: 3. The germline V gene has CDR1 MGHDK and CDR2 SYGVNS. The CDR3 DNA is TGTGCCAGCAGTGAGGGGACAGGGGAAACTGAAGCTTTCTTT. Translated, it gives CASSEGTGETEAFF.

This chain links TRBV11-2 with TRBJ1-2; the match to TRBD1 covers 8 bases. With 5 bases clipped from V and 4 bases from J, the junction kept 12 bases outside the gene matches. Germline V gene lookup returns CDR1 SGHAT and CDR2 FQNNGV. The CDR3 spans 16 residues. The CDR3 nucleotides are TGTGCCAGCAGCGCGACCCGGGACAGGTCTTTCTATGGCTACACCTTC. This encodes CASSATRDRSFYGYTF.

Only a few counts were recorded for this clone. The V gene is TRBV19, the J gene TRBJ2-1; D possibly corresponds to TRBD2 (5 bases). Germline V gives CDR1 LNHDA, CDR2 SQIVND (reference sequence). This CDR3 has 14 residues. V was trimmed by 4 bases and J by 4 bases, leaving 11 bases between them. The CDR3, as DNA: TGTGCCAGTAGTACTCAACTAGATTACAATGAGCAGTTCTTC. Protein: CASSTQLDYNEQFF. The whole variable domain, filled in from reference TRBV19 and TRBJ2-1, reads DGGITQSPKYLFRKEGQNVTLSCEQNLNHDAMYWYRQDPGQGLRLIYYSQIVNDFQKGDIAEGYSVSREKKESFPLTVTSAQKNPTAFYLCASSTQLDYNEQFFGPGTRLTVL.